This TCR beta chain is drawn from a study of human T cells and chemical hapten exposure. Study at large: Reading of the patch tests, which applied 0.01% DPC to the upper back, occurred at 6 days.

How the authors handled the data: A per-sample median of around 100,000 TCRs was observed, with a range of about 20,000 to 750,000. TCRdb used MiXCR to reprocess the RACE reads, holding one entry per CDR3 protein. TCRdb's processing, not the authors', yielded these V and J calls. The data hold some 150,000 distinct CDR3 sequences, with around 11% observed a single time. Time point noted: patch test 2, 6 weeks after DPC sensitization. The sample's treatment: therapeutic diphenylcyclopropenone sensitization with weekly scalp DPC. Study-wide results and caveats: Among expanded TCRs, significantly more large CDR3 similarity clusters formed than among controls.

The CDR3 has 12 residues. Per germline, CDR1 SGHAT and CDR2 FQNNGV. V shed 5 bases and J shed 8 bases, with 12 bases lying between them. As for this clonotype: What it recognizes is unknown.

The sequence was collected from a woman aged 45-60 years with alopecia areata. Some clones in this sample may be carry-over from other donors' samples. The V call is TRBV11-2, the J call TRBJ1-1; no clear D gene. The sequencing here drew on whole blood, taken in connection with sensitization to the hapten diphenylcyclopropenone (DPC). Here the CDR3 DNA reads TGTGCCAGCAGCAACACCCACGGAGAAGCTTTCTTT. Translated, it gives CASSNTHGEAFF.